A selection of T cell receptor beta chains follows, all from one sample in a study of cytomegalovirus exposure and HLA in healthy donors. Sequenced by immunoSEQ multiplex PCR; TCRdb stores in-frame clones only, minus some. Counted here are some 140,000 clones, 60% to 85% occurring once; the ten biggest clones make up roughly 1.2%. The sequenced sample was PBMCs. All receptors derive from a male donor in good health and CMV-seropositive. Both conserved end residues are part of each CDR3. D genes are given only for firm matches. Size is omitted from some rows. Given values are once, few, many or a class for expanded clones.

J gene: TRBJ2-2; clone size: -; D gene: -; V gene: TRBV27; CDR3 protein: CASSRPTGVGVGELFF; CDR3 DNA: TGTGCCAGCAGCCGGCCCACAGGAGTAGGGGTCGGGGAGCTGTTTTTT
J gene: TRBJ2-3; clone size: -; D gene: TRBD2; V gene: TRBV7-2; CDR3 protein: CASSAGLAEGTDTQYF; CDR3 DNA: TGTGCCAGCAGCGCGGGACTAGCGGAGGGCACAGATACGCAGTATTTT
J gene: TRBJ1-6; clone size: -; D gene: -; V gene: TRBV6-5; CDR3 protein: CASSYSPQGTNSPLHF; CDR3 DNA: TGTGCCAGCAGTTACTCGCCACAGGGAACGAATTCACCCCTCCACTTT
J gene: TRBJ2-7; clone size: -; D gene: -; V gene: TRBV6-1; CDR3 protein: CASSDRVLEQYF; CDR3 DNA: TGTGCCAGCAGCGATCGGGTCCTCGAGCAGTACTTC
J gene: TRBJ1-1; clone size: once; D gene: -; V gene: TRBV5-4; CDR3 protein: CASSLGSYTEAFF; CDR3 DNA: TGTGCCAGCAGCTTGGGTTCATACACTGAAGCTTTCTTT
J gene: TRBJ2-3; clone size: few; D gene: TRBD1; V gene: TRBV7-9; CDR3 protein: CASSPGTGDSDTQYF; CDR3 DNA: TGTGCCAGCAGCCCAGGGACAGGGGATTCGGATACGCAGTATTTT
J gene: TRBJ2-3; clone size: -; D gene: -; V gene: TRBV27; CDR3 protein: CASSLFSEDTQYF; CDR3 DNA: TGTGCCAGCAGTTTATTTAGCGAAGATACGCAGTATTTT
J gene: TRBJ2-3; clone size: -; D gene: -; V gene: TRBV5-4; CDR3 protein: CASSLGPRGIVDTQYF; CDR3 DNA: TGTGCCAGCAGCTTGGGCCCTCGCGGGATAGTGGATACGCAGTATTTT
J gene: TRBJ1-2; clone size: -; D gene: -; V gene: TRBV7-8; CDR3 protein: CASSLGGGVRGYTF; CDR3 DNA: TGTGCCAGCAGCTTAGGGGGAGGGGTACGTGGCTACACCTTC
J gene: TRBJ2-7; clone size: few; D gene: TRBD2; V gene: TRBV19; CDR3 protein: CASSIPGGYEQYF; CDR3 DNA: TGTGCCAGTAGTATACCGGGAGGCTACGAGCAGTACTTC
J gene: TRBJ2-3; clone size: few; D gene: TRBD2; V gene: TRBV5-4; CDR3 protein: CASSLRLAGGTDTQYF; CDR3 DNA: TGTGCCAGCAGCTTGAGGCTAGCGGGAGGAACAGATACGCAGTATTTT
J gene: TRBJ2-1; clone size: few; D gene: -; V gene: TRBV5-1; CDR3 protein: CASALGGGGLSVQFF; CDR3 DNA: TGCGCCAGCGCCCTGGGCGGTGGGGGCTTGAGTGTGCAGTTCTTC
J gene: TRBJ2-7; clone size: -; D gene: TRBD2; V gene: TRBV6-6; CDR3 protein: CASSPISGSLSYEQYF; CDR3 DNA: TGTGCCAGCAGTCCTATTAGCGGGTCTCTTTCCTACGAGCAGTACTTC
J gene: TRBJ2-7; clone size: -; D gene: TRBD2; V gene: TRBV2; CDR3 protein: CASSPPIPAGGFEQYF; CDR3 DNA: TGTGCCAGCAGTCCTCCGATACCCGCGGGAGGGTTCGAGCAGTACTTC
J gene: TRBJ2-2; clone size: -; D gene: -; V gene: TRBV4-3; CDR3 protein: CASSQASVANTGELFF; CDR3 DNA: TGCGCCAGCAGCCAAGCTAGCGTCGCGAACACCGGGGAGCTGTTTTTT
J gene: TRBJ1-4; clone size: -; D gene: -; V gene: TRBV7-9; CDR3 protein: CASSPDTGVNEKLFF; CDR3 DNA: TGTGCCAGCAGCCCTGACACCGGTGTCAATGAAAAACTGTTTTTT
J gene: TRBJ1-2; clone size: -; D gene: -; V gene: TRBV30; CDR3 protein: CAWSGRKANYGYTF; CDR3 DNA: TGTGCCTGGAGTGGCAGGAAAGCTAACTATGGCTACACCTTC
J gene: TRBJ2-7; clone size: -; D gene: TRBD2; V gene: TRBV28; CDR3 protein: CASSSTAGSSYEQYF; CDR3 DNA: TGTGCCAGCAGTTCTACAGCGGGAAGCTCCTACGAGCAGTACTTC
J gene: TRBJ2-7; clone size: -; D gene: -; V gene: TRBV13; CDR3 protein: CASSPTGTPIYEQYF; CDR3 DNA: TGTGCCAGCAGCCCAACTGGGACACCAATATACGAGCAGTACTTC
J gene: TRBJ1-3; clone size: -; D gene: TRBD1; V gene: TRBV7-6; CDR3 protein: CASSLEVGGQSSGNTIYF; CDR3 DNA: TGTGCCAGCAGCTTAGAGGTTGGGGGACAGTCCTCTGGAAACACCATATATTTT
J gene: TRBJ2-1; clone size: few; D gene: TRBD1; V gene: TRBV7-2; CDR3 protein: CASSAWDSYNEQFF; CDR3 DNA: TGTGCCAGCAGCGCCTGGGACAGCTACAATGAGCAGTTCTTC
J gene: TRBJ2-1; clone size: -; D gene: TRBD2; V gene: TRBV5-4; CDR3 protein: CASSLAGGPSYNEQFF; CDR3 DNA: TGTGCCAGCAGCTTAGCGGGAGGGCCCTCCTACAATGAGCAGTTCTTC
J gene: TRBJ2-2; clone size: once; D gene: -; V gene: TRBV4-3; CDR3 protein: CASSQEGPGLGTGELFF; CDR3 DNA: TGCGCCAGCAGCCAAGAGGGCCCGGGGTTGGGCACCGGGGAGCTGTTTTTT
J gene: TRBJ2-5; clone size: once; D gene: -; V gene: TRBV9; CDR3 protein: CASSVGGEPGETQYF; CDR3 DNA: TGTGCCAGCAGCGTGGGAGGCGAGCCGGGAGAGACCCAGTACTTC
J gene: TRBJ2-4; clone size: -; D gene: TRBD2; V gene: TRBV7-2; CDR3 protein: CASIPRLAGGLAKNIQYF; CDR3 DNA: TGTGCCAGCATCCCTCGACTAGCGGGAGGGCTCGCCAAAAACATTCAGTACTTC
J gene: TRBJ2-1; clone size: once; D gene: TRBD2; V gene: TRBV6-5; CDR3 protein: CASLLYSGSNEQFF; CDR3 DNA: TGTGCCAGCCTCCTTTATAGCGGGAGCAATGAGCAGTTCTTC
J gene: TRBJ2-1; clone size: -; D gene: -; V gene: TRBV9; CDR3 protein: CASSVLASDEQFF; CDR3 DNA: TGTGCCAGCAGCGTGCTAGCATCCGATGAGCAGTTCTTC
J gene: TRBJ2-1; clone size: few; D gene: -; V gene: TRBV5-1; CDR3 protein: CASRTWSGLSYNEQFF; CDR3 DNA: TGCGCCAGCAGGACCTGGAGCGGGCTATCCTACAATGAGCAGTTCTTC
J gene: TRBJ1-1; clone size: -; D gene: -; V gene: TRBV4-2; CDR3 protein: CASSQVLVQAVEAFF; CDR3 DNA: TGTGCCAGCAGCCAAGTTTTAGTTCAGGCCGTTGAAGCTTTCTTT
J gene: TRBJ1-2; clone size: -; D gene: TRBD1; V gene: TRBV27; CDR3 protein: CASSLQGDYGYTF; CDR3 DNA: TGTGCCAGCAGTCTCCAGGGGGACTATGGCTACACCTTC
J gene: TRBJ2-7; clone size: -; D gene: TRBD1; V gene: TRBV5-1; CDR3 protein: CASSLGQGSYEQYF; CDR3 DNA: TGCGCCAGCAGCTTGGGACAGGGTTCCTACGAGCAGTACTTC
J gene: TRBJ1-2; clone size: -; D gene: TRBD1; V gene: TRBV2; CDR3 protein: CASTKDRTNYGYTF; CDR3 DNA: TGTGCCAGCACCAAGGACAGGACTAACTATGGCTACACCTTC
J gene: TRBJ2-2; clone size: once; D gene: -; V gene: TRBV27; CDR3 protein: CASSFEDSSTGELFF; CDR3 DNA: TGTGCCAGCAGCTTTGAGGACAGCAGTACCGGGGAGCTGTTTTTT
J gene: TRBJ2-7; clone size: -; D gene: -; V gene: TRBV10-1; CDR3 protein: CASSPDWSYEQYF; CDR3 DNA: TGCGCCAGCAGTCCGGACTGGTCCTACGAGCAGTACTTC
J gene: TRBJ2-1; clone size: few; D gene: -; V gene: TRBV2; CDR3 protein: CASSSFSEQFF; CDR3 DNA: TGTGCCAGCAGCTCCTTCTCTGAGCAGTTCTTC
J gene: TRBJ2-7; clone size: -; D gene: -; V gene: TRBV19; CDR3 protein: CASSIGAYEQYF; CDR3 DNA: TGTGCCAGTAGTATAGGAGCCTACGAGCAGTACTTC
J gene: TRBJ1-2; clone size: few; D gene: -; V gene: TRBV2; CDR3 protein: CASSGDLANYGYTF; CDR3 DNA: TGTGCCAGCAGTGGTGACTTAGCTAACTATGGCTACACCTTC
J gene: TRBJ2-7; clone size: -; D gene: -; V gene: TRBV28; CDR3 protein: CASTRGGTPDYEQYF; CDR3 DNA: TGTGCCAGCACCCGAGGGGGAACGCCTGACTACGAGCAGTACTTC
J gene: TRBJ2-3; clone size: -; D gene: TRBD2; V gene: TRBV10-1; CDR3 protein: CAGGTSGTTSTDTQYF; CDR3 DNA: TGCGCCGGTGGGACTAGCGGGACCACTAGCACAGATACGCAGTATTTT
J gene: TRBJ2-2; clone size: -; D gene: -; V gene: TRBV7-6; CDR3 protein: CASSLYDLPSTGELFF; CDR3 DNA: TGTGCCAGCAGCTTATACGACTTACCTTCCACCGGGGAGCTGTTTTTT
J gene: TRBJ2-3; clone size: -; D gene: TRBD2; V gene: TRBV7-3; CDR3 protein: CASPRTSGGPPWYF; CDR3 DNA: TGTGCCAGCCCGAGGACTAGCGGGGGGCCGCCCTGGTATTTT
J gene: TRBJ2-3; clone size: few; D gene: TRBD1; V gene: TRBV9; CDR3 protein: CASSVEGQGTGTQYF; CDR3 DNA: TGTGCCAGCAGCGTCGAGGGACAGGGTACGGGGACGCAGTATTTT
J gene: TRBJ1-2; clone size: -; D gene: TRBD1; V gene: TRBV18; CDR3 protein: CASSPLPGQRAFYGYTF; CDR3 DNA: TGTGCCAGCTCACCGCTACCGGGACAGAGAGCTTTCTATGGCTACACCTTC
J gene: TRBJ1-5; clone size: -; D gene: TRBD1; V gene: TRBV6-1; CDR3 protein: CASSVTGDQPQHF; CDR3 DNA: TGTGCCAGCAGCGTGACAGGGGATCAGCCCCAGCATTTT
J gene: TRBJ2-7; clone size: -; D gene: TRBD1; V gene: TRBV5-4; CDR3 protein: CASSGTGASYEQYF; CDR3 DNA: TGTGCCAGCTCCGGGACAGGGGCGTCCTACGAGCAGTACTTC